A single sample is the source of the 31 T cell receptor beta chains below, sequenced in a study of CD8+ T cells in alopecia areata (dated by TCRdb to the late 2010s). The library came from the immunoSEQ multiplex PCR assay. RNA was extracted from all samples and reverse transcribed into cDNA, which served as template for TCR sequencing. The immuneACCESS repertoire file appears here via TCRdb, limited to in-frame rearrangements. These files lack a portion of the clones; in checked studies, under half of the deficit traces to unresolved V genes, and the cause of the others is not known. Counted in this sample were about 110,000 clones; 84% of them appeared once. Around a quarter of the sample belongs to the ten largest clones. The time point label for this specimen denotes: around 22 weeks on oral tofacitinib. What this sample's treatment or condition label stands for: oral pan-JAK inhibitor, 5-10 mg twice daily.

Source: CD8+ T cells sorted from blood, taken at week 24, from a patient treated with tofacitinib. The receptors originated from a human donor with alopecia areata.

The rearrangement links TRBV11-2 to TRBJ2-7, with D hard to call. The CDR3 sequence is 14 residues long. The V gene lost 7 bases and the J gene lost 2 bases, with 15 bases spanning the gap. Germline V CDR1 and CDR2: SGHAT, FQNNGV. This CDR3 is CASTGPIVAYEQYF. CDR3 in DNA: TGTGCCAGCACCGGACCCATAGTCGCCTACGAGCAGTACTTC.

The rearrangement uses TRBV9 and TRBJ2-1; no definite D call. This CDR3 spans 12 amino acids. Trimming removed 5 bases at V and 4 bases at J, with 7 bases between. Germline lookup yields CDR1 SGDLS and CDR2 YYNGEE. The CDR3 protein is CASSTSYNEQFF. The DNA for the CDR3 is TGTGCCAGCAGTACCTCATACAATGAGCAGTTCTTC.

The V and J genes are TRBV6-6 and TRBJ1-5, with a possible D match to TRBD1 (6 bases). CDR3 size: 14 residues. Trimming cost V 6 bases and J 2 bases, with 11 bases left between them. CDR1 MNHNY and CDR2 SVGAGI come from the germline V gene (reference sequence). The CDR3 DNA is TGTGCCAGCAGACACGCAGGGGGCAATCAGCCCCAGCATTTT. Amino acid sequence: CASRHAGGNQPQHF.

The DNA for the CDR3 is TGTGCCAGCAGCTTAGTTGGTAGAGTCACCGGGGAGCTGTTTTTT. Amino acids: CASSLVGRVTGELFF. The chain employs TRBV7-9 and TRBJ2-2; the D is unclear. CDR3 length equals 15 residues. From germline, CDR1 is SEHNR and CDR2 FQNEAQ (reference sequence). V dropped 1 base and J dropped 4 bases, with 10 bases sitting between them.

Notes on this clone: The same CDR3 can be traced to other DNA sequences in this sample. The chain has TRBV27 and TRBJ1-5; no firm D call. V gave up 1 base and J gave up 2 bases, with 3 bases separating them. CDR1 and CDR2 from the germline V gene are MNHEY and SMNVEV (reference sequence). The CDR3 length is 13 residues. CDR3 amino acids: CASSLWGNQPQHF. For the CDR3, the DNA is TGTGCCAGCAGTTTATGGGGCAATCAGCCCCAGCATTTT.

The CDR3 loop is CAISDRGATYEQYF. The CDR3 DNA sequence: TGTGCCATTTCGGACAGGGGTGCAACCTACGAGCAGTACTTC. The rearrangement joins TRBV6-1 to TRBJ2-7, with 9 bases lining up with TRBD1. The V gene's germline CDR1 is MNHNS and CDR2 SASEGT. The CDR3 consists of 14 residues. Germline trimming cut 10 bases from V and 2 bases from J; bases unmatched to any gene: 9.

The gene calls are TRBV7-8 and TRBJ2-4; 12 bases agree with TRBD2. The CDR3 loop spans 16 amino acids. V gave up 5 bases and J gave up 6 bases; unmatched junction bases: 8. Germline V CDR1 and CDR2: SGHVS, FQNEAQ. The CDR3 DNA is TGTGCCAGCAGCCCCCGTCTAGCGGGGGGGGTAAACATTCAGTACTTC. Translated: CASSPRLAGGVNIQYF.

This rearrangement joins TRBV7-9 to TRBJ1-2, with TRBD1 matching over 8 bases. The CDR3 consists of 15 residues. Germline assignment: CDR1 SEHNR and CDR2 FQNEAQ (reference sequence). The junction had 11 bases not matched to a gene; V was cut back by 5 bases and J by 6 bases. In DNA form, the CDR3 reads TGTGCCAGCAGCCCCCGGGACAGGTCGGCTGATGGCTACACCTTC. Translated: CASSPRDRSADGYTF. The full variable domain, its missing parts supplied by reference TRBV7-9 and TRBJ1-2, is DTGVSQNPRHKITKRGQNVTFRCDPISEHNRLYWYRQTLGQGPEFLTYFQNEAQLEKSRLLSDRFSAERPKGSFSTLEIQRTEQGDSAMYLCASSPRDRSADGYTFGSGTRLTVV.

This clone turned up a few times. The gene calls are TRBV7-9 and TRBJ2-1, with 10 positions matching TRBD2. From germline, CDR1 is SEHNR and CDR2 FQNEAQ (reference sequence). The V segment lost 8 bases and the J segment 4 bases; nucleotides outside the gene matches: 11. This CDR3 is 16 amino acids long. CDR3 sequence: CASQNDLAGEYNEQFF. The DNA for the CDR3 is TGTGCCAGCCAAAACGACCTAGCGGGGGAGTACAATGAGCAGTTCTTC.

This chain links TRBV6-6 with TRBJ2-1; 7 bases fit TRBD1. The CDR3 spans 16 residues. Germline trimming cut 8 bases from V and 4 bases from J; bases unmatched to any gene: 14. Looked up from germline, CDR1 is MNHNY and CDR2 is SVGAGI (reference sequence). Here the CDR3 reads CASAWARGSEYNEQFF. In DNA, the CDR3 is TGTGCCAGCGCCTGGGCCAGGGGGAGCGAATACAATGAGCAGTTCTTC.

The V and J genes are TRBV7-9 and TRBJ1-2; maybe TRBD1 (5 bases). CDR1 and CDR2 (germline): SEHNR, FQNEAQ (reference sequence). V lost 4 bases, J lost 5 bases, and 17 bases lay in between. This CDR3 is built from 15 residues. The CDR3 protein is CASSSAGRARYGYTF. The CDR3 DNA follows: TGTGCCAGCAGCTCAGCAGGGAGGGCTAGATATGGCTACACCTTC.

The chain employs TRBV7-6 and TRBJ2-7, with D uncertain. V was cut by 5 bases and J by 1 base, with 15 bases left in between. Germline CDR1 SGHVS, CDR2 FNYEAQ. The CDR3 is made up of 15 amino acids. CDR3 amino acids: CASSLSLDVSYEQYF. In nucleotides, the CDR3 is TGTGCCAGCAGCCTATCCTTGGACGTGTCCTACGAGCAGTACTTC.

This chain connects TRBV5-1 to TRBJ2-7; possible D gene TRBD2, 5 bases. Looked up from germline, CDR1 is SGHRS and CDR2 is YFSETQ. Trimming took 5 bases from V and 2 from J, leaving 20 bases between them. The CDR3 consists of 16 residues. CDR3 nucleotides: TGCGCCAGCAGTCCCTCTAGCTTCATGGGTACCTACGAGCAGTACTTC. This sequence encodes CASSPSSFMGTYEQYF.

The chain couples TRBV7-9 to TRBJ2-5; D perhaps matches TRBD1 (5 bases). Germline CDR1 is SEHNR and CDR2 is FQNEAQ (reference sequence). CDR3 size: 14 residues. V was trimmed by 2 bases and J by 0 bases, leaving 7 bases between them. CDR3 protein: CASSLRQNQETQYF. CDR3 nucleotide sequence: TGTGCCAGCAGCTTAAGACAGAACCAAGAGACCCAGTACTTC.

This chain links TRBV4-1 with TRBJ2-7; D is unclear. Trimming cost V 4 bases and J 5 bases, with 12 bases left between them. The germline CDR1 and CDR2 sequences are MGHRA and YSYEKL. This CDR3 is 13 amino acids long. CDR3 nucleotides: TGCGCCAGCAGCCCACAATCTAGGGACGAGCAGTACTTC. The encoded protein is CASSPQSRDEQYF.

The genes are TRBV29-1 and TRBJ2-4; D possibly matches TRBD1 or TRBD2 (6 bases each). Germline V gives CDR1 SQVTM, CDR2 ANQGSEA. V was trimmed by 3 bases and J by 3 bases, leaving 18 bases between them. This CDR3 region has 16 residues. CDR3 residues: CSVEGAGGWGKNIQYF. The CDR3 bases are TGCAGCGTTGAGGGGGCCGGGGGCTGGGGCAAAAACATTCAGTACTTC.

V is TRBV15 and J is TRBJ1-6; TRBD1 is a possible D gene (5 bases). Germline-derived CDR1 and CDR2 are LNHNV and YYDKDF (reference sequence). This CDR3 is built from 16 residues. Trimming stripped 5 bases from V and 6 bases from J, with 17 bases between. CDR3 loop: CATSPPRGLLNSPLHF. The CDR3, as DNA: TGTGCCACCAGCCCCCCAAGGGGACTCCTTAATTCACCCCTCCACTTT.

The V gene is TRBV7-8, the J gene TRBJ2-7, with 9 bases matching TRBD1. In germline, CDR1 is SGHVS, CDR2 FQNEAQ. The ends lost 3 bases at V and 2 bases at J; junction bases unmatched: 5. CDR3 size: 15 residues. CDR3 sequence (DNA): TGTGCCAGCAGCTTGGGGACAGGGATTCCCTACGAGCAGTACTTC. It is translated as CASSLGTGIPYEQYF.

This clone was detected many times. The genes are TRBV4-3 and TRBJ2-6, with D perhaps being TRBD1 or TRBD2 (5 bases each). The CDR3 extends over 16 amino acids. Trimming took off 4 bases at V and 0 bases at J, with 10 bases between the two ends. Germline loops: CDR1 LGHNA, CDR2 YSLEER. CDR3 coding DNA: TGCGCCAGCAGCCGGGACGGATACTCTGGGGCCAACGTCCTGACTTTC. Translated: CASSRDGYSGANVLTF.

The genes are TRBV6-5 and TRBJ1-1, with a tentative D call TRBD1 (6 bases). V gave up 2 bases and J gave up 2 bases, with 12 bases separating them. The CDR3 is made up of 15 amino acids. From germline, CDR1 is MNHEY and CDR2 SVGAGI. The CDR3 region is CASSYTRGLNTEAFF. The CDR3 DNA is TGTGCCAGCAGTTACACTAGGGGGTTAAACACTGAAGCTTTCTTT.

The chain employs TRBV29-1 and TRBJ1-1, with 10 bases matching TRBD1. The CDR3 is made up of 14 amino acids. CDR1 and CDR2 (germline): SQVTM, ANQGSEA. V lost 1 base to trimming and J lost 4 bases; unmatched junction nucleotides: 3. Here the CDR3 reads CSVEGQGASTEAFF. The CDR3 DNA follows: TGCAGCGTTGAAGGACAGGGGGCATCCACTGAAGCTTTCTTT.

This sequence joins TRBV27 and TRBJ1-5; TRBD1 might be the D (6 bases). Looked up from germline, CDR1 is MNHEY and CDR2 is SMNVEV (reference sequence). This CDR3 spans 14 amino acids. The V gene lost 2 bases and the J gene lost 7 bases, with 12 bases spanning the gap. Here the CDR3 DNA reads TGTGCCAGCAGTTTAGAGAGGGGGGCACAGCCCCAGCATTTT. It yields the protein CASSLERGAQPQHF.

This clone appeared a few times. V gene TRBV4-1 combines with J gene TRBJ2-6; the D is unclear. The germline V gene has CDR1 MGHRA and CDR2 YSYEKL. The CDR3 contains 15 residues. V was pared by 3 bases and J by 2 bases, with 8 bases between. The CDR3 DNA sequence: TGCGCCAGCAGCCACACAATGACTGGGGCCAACGTCCTGACTTTC. It encodes CASSHTMTGANVLTF.

By its share, this clone is medium-sized. The V and J genes are TRBV13 and TRBJ1-2, with 7 bases matching TRBD1. V lost 4 bases and J lost 2; bases outside the gene matches: 7. Looked up from germline, CDR1 is PRHDT and CDR2 is FYEKMQ (reference sequence). This CDR3 spans 15 amino acids. The CDR3 DNA is TGTGCCAGCAGCTGGAAGGGACAGTACAACTATGGCTACACCTTC. Protein sequence: CASSWKGQYNYGYTF.

The chain links TRBV7-8 to TRBJ1-6, with D possibly matching TRBD1 (5 bases). The length of the CDR3 is 16 residues. Trimming cost V 0 bases and J 9 bases, with 15 bases left between them. CDR1 SGHVS and CDR2 FQNEAQ come from the germline V gene. CDR3 nucleotides: TGTGCCAGCAGCTTAGCGAGCCAGGGTATGAGTTCACCCCTCCACTTT. It codes for CASSLASQGMSSPLHF.

DNA of the CDR3: TGCGCCAGCAGGCCCACGGGCGGGGGGGCCAAAAACATTCAGTACTTC. Protein product: CASRPTGGGAKNIQYF. The V call is TRBV5-1, the J call TRBJ2-4, with TRBD2 identical over 8 bases. Germline V CDR1 and CDR2: SGHRS, YFSETQ. J gave up 1 base and V 5 bases, and 8 bases lay outside the gene matches. The CDR3 loop spans 16 amino acids.

This clone was detected a few times. The rearrangement joins TRBV5-1 to TRBJ1-1, with a weak D call TRBD1 (6 bases). This CDR3 contains 16 residues. The V end lost 1 base, the J end lost 4 bases, and 17 bases lay between the germline ends. The germline V gene has CDR1 SGHRS and CDR2 YFSETQ. The CDR3 nucleotides read TGCGCCAGCAGCTTGTGGGGGGCCCCGAGGAGCACTGAAGCTTTCTTT. Translating gives CASSLWGAPRSTEAFF.

The rearrangement uses TRBV7-2 and TRBJ2-7; D call uncertain. The germline V gene encodes CDR1 SGHTA and CDR2 FQGNSA. The length of the CDR3 is 14 residues. With 5 bases removed from V and 2 bases from J, the gap between germline ends came to 13 bases. The DNA of the CDR3 is TGTGCCAGCAGCCCCATCCCACAGACCTACGAGCAGTACTTC. It yields the protein CASSPIPQTYEQYF.

V and J are TRBV4-1 and TRBJ2-7; D is ambiguous. With 0 bases removed from V and 2 bases from J, the gap between germline ends came to 8 bases. Germline assignment: CDR1 MGHRA and CDR2 YSYEKL. This CDR3 spans 14 amino acids. CDR3 amino acids: CASSQESGPYEQYF. CDR3 sequence (DNA): TGCGCCAGCAGCCAAGAGTCCGGGCCCTACGAGCAGTACTTC.

V is TRBV2 and J is TRBJ2-7; tentative D call: TRBD1 (6 bases). The V gene lost 3 bases and the J gene lost 1 base, with 10 bases spanning the gap. In germline, CDR1 is SNHLY, CDR2 FYNNEI. The CDR3 totals 14 residues. CDR3: CASSDPGTSYEQYF. CDR3 coding DNA: TGTGCCAGCAGTGACCCCGGGACATCCTACGAGCAGTACTTC.

The rearrangement uses TRBV5-6 and TRBJ2-7; TRBD1 might be the D (5 bases). CDR1 and CDR2 from the germline V gene are SGHDT and YYEEEE. V was cut by 0 bases and J by 6 bases, with 7 bases left in between. This CDR3 contains 12 residues. In nucleotides, the CDR3 is TGTGCCAGCAGCTTGGCAGGGCGCGAGCAGTACTTC. It yields the protein CASSLAGREQYF.